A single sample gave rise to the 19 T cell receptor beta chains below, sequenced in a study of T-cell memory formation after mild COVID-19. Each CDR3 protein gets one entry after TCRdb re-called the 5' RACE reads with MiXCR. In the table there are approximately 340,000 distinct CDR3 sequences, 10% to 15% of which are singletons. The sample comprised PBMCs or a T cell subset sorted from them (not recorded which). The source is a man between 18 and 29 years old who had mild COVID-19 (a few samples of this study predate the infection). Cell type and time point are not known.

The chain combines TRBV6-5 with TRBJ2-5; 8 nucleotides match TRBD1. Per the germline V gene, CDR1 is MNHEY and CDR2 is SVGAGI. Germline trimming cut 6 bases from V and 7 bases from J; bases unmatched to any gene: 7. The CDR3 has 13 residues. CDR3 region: CASRPRGRVTQYF. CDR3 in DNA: TGTGCCAGCAGGCCCAGGGGGCGGGTGACCCAGTACTTC.

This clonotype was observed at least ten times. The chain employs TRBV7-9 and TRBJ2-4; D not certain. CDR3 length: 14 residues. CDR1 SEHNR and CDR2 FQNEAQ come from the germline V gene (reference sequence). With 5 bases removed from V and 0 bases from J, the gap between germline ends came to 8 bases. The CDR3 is CASSLSGAKNIQYF. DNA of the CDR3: TGTGCCAGCAGCCTTTCGGGAGCCAAAAACATTCAGTACTTC.

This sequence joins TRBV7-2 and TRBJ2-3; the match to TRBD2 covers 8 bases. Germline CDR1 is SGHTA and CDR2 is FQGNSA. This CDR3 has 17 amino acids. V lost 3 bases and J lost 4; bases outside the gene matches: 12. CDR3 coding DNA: TGTGCCAGCAGCTTCGAGGGAGGGCTAGCGGGCGCAGATACGCAGTATTTT. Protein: CASSFEGGLAGADTQYF.

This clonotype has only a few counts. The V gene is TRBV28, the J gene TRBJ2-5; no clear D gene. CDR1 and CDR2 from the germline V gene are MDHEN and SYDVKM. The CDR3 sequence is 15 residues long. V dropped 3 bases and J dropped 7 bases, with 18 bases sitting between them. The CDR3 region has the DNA TGTGCCAGCAGTTTTAGTTCGGCAGCCGTCAGGACCCAGTACTTC. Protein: CASSFSSAAVRTQYF. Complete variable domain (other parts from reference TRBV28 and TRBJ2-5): DVKVTQSSRYLVKRTGEKVFLECVQDMDHENMFWYRQDPGLGLRLIYFSYDVKMKEKGDIPEGYSVSREKKERFSLILESASTNQTSMYLCASSFSSAAVRTQYFGPGTRLLVL.

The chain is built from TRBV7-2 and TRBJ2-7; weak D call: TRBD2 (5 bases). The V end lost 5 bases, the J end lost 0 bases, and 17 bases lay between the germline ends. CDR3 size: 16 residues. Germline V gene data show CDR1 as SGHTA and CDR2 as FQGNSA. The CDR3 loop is CASSPSRGQSSYEQYF. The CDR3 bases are TGTGCCAGCAGCCCCTCACGCGGGCAGAGCTCCTACGAGCAGTACTTC.

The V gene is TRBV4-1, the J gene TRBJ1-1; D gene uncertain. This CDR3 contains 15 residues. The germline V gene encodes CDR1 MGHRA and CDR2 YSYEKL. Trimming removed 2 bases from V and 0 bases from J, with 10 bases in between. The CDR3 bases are TGCGCCAGCAGCCAAATAATTACGGTGAACACTGAAGCTTTCTTT. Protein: CASSQIITVNTEAFF.

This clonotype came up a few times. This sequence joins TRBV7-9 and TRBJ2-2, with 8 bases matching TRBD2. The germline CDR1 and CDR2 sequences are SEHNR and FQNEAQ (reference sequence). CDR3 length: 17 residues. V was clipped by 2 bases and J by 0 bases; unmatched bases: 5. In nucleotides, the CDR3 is TGTGCCAGCAGCTTAACAGCGGGGGCCTCGAACACCGGGGAGCTGTTTTTT. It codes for CASSLTAGASNTGELFF. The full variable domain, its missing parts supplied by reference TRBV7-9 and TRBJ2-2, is DTGVSQNPRHKITKRGQNVTFRCDPISEHNRLYWYRQTLGQGPEFLTYFQNEAQLEKSRLLSDRFSAERPKGSFSTLEIQRTEQGDSAMYLCASSLTAGASNTGELFFGEGSRLTVL.

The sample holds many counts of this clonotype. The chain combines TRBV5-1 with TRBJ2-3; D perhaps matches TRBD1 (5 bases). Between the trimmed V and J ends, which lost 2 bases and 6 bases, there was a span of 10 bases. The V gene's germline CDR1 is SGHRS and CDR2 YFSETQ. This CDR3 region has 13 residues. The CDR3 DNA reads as TGCGCCAGCAGCTTTACCGGACATGATACGCAGTATTTT. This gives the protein CASSFTGHDTQYF.

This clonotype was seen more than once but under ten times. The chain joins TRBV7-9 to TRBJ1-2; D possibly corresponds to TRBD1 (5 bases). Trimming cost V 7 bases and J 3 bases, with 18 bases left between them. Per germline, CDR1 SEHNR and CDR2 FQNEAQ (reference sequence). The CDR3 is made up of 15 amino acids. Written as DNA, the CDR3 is TGTGCCAGCAACCACCCGGGAAGGGGCCACTATGGCTACACCTTC. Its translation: CASNHPGRGHYGYTF.

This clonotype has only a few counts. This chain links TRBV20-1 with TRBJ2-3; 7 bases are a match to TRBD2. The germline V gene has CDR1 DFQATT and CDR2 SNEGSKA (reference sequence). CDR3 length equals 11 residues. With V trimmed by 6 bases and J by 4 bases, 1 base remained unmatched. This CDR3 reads CSAGLADTQYF. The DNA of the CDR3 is TGCAGTGCAGGACTAGCAGATACGCAGTATTTT.

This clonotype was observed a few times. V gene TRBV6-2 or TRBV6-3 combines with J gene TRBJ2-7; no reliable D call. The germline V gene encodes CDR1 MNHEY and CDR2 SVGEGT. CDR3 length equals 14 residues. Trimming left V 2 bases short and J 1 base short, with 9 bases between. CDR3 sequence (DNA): TGTGCCAGCAGTTACCCCAATTTATCCTACGAGCAGTACTTC. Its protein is CASSYPNLSYEQYF.

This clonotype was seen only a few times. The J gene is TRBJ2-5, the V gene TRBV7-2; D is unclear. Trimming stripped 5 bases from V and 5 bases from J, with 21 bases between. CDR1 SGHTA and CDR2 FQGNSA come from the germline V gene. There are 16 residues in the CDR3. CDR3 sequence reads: CASSQRAASSRETQYF. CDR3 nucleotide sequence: TGTGCCAGCAGCCAAAGGGCCGCTTCGTCCCGGGAGACCCAGTACTTC.

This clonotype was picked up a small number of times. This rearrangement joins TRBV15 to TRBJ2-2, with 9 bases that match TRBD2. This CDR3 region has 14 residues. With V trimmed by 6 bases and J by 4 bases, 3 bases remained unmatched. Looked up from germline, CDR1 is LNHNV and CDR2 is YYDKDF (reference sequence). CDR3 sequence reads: CATRAGGFTGELFF. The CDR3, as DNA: TGTGCCACCAGAGCGGGGGGCTTCACCGGGGAGCTGTTTTTT. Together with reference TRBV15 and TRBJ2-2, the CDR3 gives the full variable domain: DAMVIQNPRYQVTQFGKPVTLSCSQTLNHNVMYWYQQKSSQAPKLLFHYYDKDFNNEADTPDNFQSRRPNTSFCFLDIRSPGLGDTAMYLCATRAGGFTGELFFGEGSRLTVL.

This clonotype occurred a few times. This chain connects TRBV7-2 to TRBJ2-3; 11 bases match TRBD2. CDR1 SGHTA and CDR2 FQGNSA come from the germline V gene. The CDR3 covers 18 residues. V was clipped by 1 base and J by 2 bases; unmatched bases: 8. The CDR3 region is CASSLELAGALTTDTQYF. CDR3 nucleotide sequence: TGTGCCAGCAGCTTAGAACTAGCGGGGGCCCTAACCACAGATACGCAGTATTTT. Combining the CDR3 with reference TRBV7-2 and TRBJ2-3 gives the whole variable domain GAGVSQSPSNKVTEKGKDVELRCDPISGHTALYWYRQSLGQGLEFLIYFQGNSAPDKSGLPSDRFSAERTGGSVSTLTIQRTQQEDSAVYLCASSLELAGALTTDTQYFGPGTRLTVL.

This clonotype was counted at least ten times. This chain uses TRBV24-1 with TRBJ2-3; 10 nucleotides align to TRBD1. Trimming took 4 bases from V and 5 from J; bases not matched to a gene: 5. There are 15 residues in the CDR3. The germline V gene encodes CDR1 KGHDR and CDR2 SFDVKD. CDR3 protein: CATSDPGQGGDTQYF. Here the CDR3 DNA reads TGTGCCACCAGTGACCCTGGACAGGGGGGAGATACGCAGTATTTT.

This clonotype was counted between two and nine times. The CDR3 sequence: CASSPRNRGSLRAGNTIYF. The DNA of the CDR3 is TGTGCCAGCTCACCGAGGAACAGGGGCTCCCTTCGTGCTGGAAACACCATATATTTT. The rearrangement links TRBV18 to TRBJ1-3, with 7 bases fitting TRBD1. J was trimmed by 2 bases and V by 3 bases; bases with no gene match: 16. The CDR3 length is 19 residues. Germline V gives CDR1 KGHSH, CDR2 LQKENI.

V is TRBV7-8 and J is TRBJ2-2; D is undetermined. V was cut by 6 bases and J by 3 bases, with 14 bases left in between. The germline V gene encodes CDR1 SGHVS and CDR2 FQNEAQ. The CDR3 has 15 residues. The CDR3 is CASSSTRGYTGELFF. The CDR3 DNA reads TGTGCCAGCAGTTCCACCCGAGGATACACCGGGGAGCTGTTTTTT.

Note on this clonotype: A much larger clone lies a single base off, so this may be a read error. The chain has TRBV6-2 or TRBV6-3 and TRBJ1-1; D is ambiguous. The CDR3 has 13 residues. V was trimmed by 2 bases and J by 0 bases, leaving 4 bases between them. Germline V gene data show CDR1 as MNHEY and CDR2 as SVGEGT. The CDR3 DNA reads TGTGCCAGCAGTTACCCAGTGAACACTGAAGCTTTCTTT. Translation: CASSYPVNTEAFF.

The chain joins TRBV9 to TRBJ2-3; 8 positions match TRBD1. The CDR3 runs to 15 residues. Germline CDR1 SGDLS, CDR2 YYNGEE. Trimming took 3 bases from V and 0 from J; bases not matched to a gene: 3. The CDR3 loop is CASSAQGASTDTQYF. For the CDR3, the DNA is TGTGCCAGCAGCGCCCAGGGGGCGAGCACAGATACGCAGTATTTT.